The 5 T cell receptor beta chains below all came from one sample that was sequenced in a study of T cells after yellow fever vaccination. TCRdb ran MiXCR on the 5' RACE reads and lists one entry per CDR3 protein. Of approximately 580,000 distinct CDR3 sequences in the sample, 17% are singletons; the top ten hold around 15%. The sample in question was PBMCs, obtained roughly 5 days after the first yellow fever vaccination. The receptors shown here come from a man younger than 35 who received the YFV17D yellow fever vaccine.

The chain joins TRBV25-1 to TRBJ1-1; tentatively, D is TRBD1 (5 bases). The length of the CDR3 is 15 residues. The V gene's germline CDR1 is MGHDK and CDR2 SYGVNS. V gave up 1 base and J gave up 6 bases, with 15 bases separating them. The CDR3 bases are TGTGCCAGCAGTGAATTAGCGGGGCGAGGGGCTGAAGCTTTCTTT. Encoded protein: CASSELAGRGAEAFF.

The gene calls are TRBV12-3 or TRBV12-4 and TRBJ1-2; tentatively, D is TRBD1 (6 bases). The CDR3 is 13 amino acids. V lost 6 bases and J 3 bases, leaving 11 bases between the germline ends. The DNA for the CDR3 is TGTGCCAGCAGGAACAGGGCAGACTATGGCTACACCTTC. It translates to CASRNRADYGYTF.

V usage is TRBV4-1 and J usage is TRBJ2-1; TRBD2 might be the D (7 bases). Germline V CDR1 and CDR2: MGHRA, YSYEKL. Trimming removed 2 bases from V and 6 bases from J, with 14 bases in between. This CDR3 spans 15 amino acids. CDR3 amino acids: CASSQRGGGGNEQFF. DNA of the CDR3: TGCGCCAGCAGCCAAAGGGGAGGGGGGGGCAATGAGCAGTTCTTC.

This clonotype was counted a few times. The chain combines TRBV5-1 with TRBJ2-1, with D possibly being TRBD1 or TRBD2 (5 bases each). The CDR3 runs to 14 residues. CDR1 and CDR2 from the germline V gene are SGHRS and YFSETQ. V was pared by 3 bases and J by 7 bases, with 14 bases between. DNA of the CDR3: TGCGCCAGCAGCTGGAAAGCCGGGGCGAATGAGCAGTTCTTC. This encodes CASSWKAGANEQFF. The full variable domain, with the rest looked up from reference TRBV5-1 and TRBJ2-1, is KAGVTQTPRYLIKTRGQQVTLSCSPISGHRSVSWYQQTPGQGLQFLFEYFSETQRNKGNFPGRFSGRQFSNSRSEMNVSTLELGDSALYLCASSWKAGANEQFFGPGTRLTVL.

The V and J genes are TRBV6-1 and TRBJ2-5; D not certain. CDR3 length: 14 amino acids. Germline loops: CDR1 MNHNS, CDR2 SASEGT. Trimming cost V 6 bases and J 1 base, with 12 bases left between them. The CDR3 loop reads CASRAGWGQETQYF. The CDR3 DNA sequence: TGTGCCAGCAGGGCCGGTTGGGGCCAAGAGACCCAGTACTTC.